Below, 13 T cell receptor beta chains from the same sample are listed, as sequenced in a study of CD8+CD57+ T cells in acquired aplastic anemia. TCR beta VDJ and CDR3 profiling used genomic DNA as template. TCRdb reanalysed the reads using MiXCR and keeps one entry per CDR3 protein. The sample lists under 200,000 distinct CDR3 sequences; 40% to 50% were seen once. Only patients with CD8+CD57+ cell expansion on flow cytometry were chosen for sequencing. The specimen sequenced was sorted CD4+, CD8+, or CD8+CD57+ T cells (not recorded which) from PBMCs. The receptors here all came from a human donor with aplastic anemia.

The CDR3 loop is CASSFGGVGMNTEAFF. The CDR3, as DNA: TGTGCCAGCAGTTTTGGGGGGGTCGGGATGAACACTGAAGCTTTCTTT. This chain connects TRBV28 to TRBJ1-1; weak D call: TRBD1 (5 bases). The length of the CDR3 is 16 residues. V lost 3 bases and J 0 bases, leaving 14 bases between the germline ends. The V gene's germline CDR1 is MDHEN and CDR2 SYDVKM.

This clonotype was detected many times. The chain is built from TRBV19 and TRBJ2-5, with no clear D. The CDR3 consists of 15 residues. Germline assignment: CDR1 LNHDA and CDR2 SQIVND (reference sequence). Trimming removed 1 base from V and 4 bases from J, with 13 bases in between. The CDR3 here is CASSIGASYRETQYF. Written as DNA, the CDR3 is TGTGCCAGTAGTATAGGGGCTAGTTACCGAGAGACCCAGTACTTC.

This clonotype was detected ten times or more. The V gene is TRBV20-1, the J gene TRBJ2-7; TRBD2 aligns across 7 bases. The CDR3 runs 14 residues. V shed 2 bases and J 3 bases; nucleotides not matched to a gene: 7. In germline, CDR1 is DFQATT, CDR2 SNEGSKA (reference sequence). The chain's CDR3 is CSARKAGLGYEQYF. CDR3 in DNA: TGCAGTGCTAGAAAAGCGGGGCTGGGCTACGAGCAGTACTTC.

CDR3 nucleotide sequence: TGTGCCATCAGCCCGGGACTAGCCCATTACAATGAGCAGTTCTTC. Its protein product is CAISPGLAHYNEQFF. This chain joins TRBV10-3 and TRBJ2-1; 9 positions agree with TRBD2. In germline, CDR1 is ENHRY, CDR2 SYGVKD. The V segment lost 6 bases and the J segment 4 bases; nucleotides outside the gene matches: 7. The CDR3 length is 15 residues.

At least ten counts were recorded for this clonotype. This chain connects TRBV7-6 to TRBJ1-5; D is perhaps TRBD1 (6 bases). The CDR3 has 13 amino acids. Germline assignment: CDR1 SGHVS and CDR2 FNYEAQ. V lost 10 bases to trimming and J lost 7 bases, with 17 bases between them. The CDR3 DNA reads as TGTGCCATAGGGAACAGGGAGGGACAGCCCCAGCATTTT. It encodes CAIGNREGQPQHF.

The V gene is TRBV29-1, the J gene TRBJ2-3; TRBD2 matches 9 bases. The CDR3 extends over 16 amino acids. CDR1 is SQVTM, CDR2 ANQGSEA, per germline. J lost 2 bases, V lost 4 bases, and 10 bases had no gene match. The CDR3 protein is CSVALSRGGVTDTQYF. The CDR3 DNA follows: TGCAGCGTTGCCCTCTCTCGCGGGGGGGTCACAGATACGCAGTATTTT.

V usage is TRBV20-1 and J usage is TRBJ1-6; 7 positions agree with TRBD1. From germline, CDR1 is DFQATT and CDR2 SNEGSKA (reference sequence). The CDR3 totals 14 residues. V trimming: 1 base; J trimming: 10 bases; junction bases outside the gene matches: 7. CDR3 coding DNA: TGCAGTGCTAGAGGACAGGGCTTTAGGTCACCCCTCCACTTT. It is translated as CSARGQGFRSPLHF.

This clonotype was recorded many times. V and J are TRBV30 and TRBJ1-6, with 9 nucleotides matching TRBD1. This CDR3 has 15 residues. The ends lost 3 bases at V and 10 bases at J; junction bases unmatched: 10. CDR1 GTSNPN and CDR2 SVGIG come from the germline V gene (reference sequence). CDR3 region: CAWRYRDRADSPLHF. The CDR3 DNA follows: TGTGCCTGGAGGTACCGGGACAGGGCTGACTCACCCCTCCACTTT.

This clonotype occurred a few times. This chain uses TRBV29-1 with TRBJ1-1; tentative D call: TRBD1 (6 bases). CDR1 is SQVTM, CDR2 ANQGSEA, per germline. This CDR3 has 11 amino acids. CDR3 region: CGGNRDTEAFF. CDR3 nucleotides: TGCGGGGGGAACAGGGACACTGAAGCTTTCTTT. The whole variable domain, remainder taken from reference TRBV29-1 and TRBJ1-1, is SAVISQKPSRDICQRGTSLTIQCQVDSQVTMMFWYRQQPGQSLTLIATANQGSEATYESGFVIDKFPISRPNLTFSTLTVSNMSPEDSSIYLCGGNRDTEAFFGQGTRLTVV.

The DNA for the CDR3 is TGTGCCACCAGTCGGGCAGGGGCCTCGAACACTGAAGCTTTCTTT. Protein product: CATSRAGASNTEAFF. The V and J genes are TRBV15 and TRBJ1-1, with a weak D call TRBD1 (6 bases). Germline V gene sequence: CDR1 LNHNV, CDR2 YYDKDF (reference sequence). V lost 6 bases and J 1 base, leaving 15 bases between the germline ends. This CDR3 has 15 amino acids.

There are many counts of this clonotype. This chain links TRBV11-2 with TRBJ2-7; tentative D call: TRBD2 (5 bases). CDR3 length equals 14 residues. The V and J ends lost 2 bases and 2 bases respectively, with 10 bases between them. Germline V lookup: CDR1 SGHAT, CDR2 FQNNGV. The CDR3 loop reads CASSLLWETYEQYF. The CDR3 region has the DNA TGTGCCAGCAGCTTATTATGGGAGACCTACGAGCAGTACTTC.

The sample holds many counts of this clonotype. The CDR3 is CASSIEGQRQETQYF. The CDR3 nucleotides read TGTGCCAGTAGTATCGAGGGACAGCGCCAAGAGACCCAGTACTTC. The chain uses TRBV19 and TRBJ2-5; TRBD1 agrees at 7 bases. This CDR3 spans 15 amino acids. With V trimmed by 3 bases and J by 1 base, 5 bases remained unmatched. Germline V CDR1 and CDR2: LNHDA, SQIVND (reference sequence).

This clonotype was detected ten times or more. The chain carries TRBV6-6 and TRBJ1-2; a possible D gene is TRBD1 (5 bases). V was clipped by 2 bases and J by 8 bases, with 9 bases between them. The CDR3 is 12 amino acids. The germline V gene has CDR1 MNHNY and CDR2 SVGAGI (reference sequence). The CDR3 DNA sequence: TGTGCCAGCAGTTACACGGGGGACGGCTACACCTTC. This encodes CASSYTGDGYTF.